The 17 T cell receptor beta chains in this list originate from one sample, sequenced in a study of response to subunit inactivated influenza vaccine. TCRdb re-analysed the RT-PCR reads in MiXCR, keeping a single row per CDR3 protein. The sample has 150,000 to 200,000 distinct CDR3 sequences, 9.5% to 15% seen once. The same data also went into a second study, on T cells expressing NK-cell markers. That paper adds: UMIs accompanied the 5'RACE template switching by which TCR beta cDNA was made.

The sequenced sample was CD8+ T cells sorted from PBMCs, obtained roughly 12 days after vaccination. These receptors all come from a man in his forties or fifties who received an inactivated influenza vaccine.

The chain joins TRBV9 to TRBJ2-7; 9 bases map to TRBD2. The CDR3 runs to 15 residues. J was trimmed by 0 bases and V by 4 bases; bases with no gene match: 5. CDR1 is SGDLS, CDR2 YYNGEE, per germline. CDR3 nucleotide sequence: TGTGCCAGCAGCCCTAGCGGGGCTGGCTCCTACGAGCAGTACTTC. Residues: CASSPSGAGSYEQYF.

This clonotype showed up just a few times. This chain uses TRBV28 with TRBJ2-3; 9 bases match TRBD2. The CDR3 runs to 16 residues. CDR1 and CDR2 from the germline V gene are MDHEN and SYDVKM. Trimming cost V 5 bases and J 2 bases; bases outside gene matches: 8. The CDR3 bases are TGTGCCAGCAGTGGAGAAGCGGGGGGCCCCACAGATACGCAGTATTTT. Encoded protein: CASSGEAGGPTDTQYF. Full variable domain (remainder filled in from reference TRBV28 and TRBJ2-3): DVKVTQSSRYLVKRTGEKVFLECVQDMDHENMFWYRQDPGLGLRLIYFSYDVKMKEKGDIPEGYSVSREKKERFSLILESASTNQTSMYLCASSGEAGGPTDTQYFGPGTRLTVL.

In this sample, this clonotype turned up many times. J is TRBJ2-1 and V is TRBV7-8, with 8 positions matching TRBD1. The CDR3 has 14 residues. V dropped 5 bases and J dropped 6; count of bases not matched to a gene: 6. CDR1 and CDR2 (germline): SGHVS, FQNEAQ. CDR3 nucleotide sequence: TGTGCCAGCAGCCTCACAACAGGGGGCAATGAGCAGTTCTTC. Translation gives CASSLTTGGNEQFF.

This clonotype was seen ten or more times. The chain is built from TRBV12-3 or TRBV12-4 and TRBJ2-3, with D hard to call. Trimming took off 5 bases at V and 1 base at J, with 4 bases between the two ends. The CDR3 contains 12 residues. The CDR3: CASSSGTDTQYF. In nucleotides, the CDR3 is TGTGCCAGCAGTAGCGGCACAGATACGCAGTATTTT.

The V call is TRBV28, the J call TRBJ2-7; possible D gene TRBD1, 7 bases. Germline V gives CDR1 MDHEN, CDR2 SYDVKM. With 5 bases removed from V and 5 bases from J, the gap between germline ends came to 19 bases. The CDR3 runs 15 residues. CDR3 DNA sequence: TGTGCCAGCAGTGGGGTTGGAGGGGGCTTCAACGAGCAGTACTTC. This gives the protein CASSGVGGGFNEQYF.

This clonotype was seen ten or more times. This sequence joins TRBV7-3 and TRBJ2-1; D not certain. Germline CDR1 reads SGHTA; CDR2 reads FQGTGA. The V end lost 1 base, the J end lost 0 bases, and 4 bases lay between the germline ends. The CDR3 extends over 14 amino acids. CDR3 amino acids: CASSLRYSYNEQFF. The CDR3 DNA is TGTGCCAGCAGCTTAAGGTACTCCTACAATGAGCAGTTCTTC. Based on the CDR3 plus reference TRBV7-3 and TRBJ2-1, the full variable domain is GAGVSQTPSNKVTEKGKYVELRCDPISGHTALYWYRQSLGQGPEFLIYFQGTGAADDSGLPNDRFFAVRPEGSVSTLKIQRTERGDSAVYLCASSLRYSYNEQFFGPGTRLTVL.

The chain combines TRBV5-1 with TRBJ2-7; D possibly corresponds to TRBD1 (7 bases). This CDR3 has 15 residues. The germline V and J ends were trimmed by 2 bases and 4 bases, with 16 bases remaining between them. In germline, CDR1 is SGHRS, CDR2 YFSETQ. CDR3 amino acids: CASSLANRGGYEQYF. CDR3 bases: TGCGCCAGCAGCTTAGCCAACAGGGGAGGATACGAGCAGTACTTC.

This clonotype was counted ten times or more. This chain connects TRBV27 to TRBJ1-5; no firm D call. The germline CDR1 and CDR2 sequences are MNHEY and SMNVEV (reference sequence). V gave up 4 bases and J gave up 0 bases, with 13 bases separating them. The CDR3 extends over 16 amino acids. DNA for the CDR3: TGTGCCAGCAGTTCCGGTTTCCAGCGTAGCAATCAGCCCCAGCATTTT. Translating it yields CASSSGFQRSNQPQHF.

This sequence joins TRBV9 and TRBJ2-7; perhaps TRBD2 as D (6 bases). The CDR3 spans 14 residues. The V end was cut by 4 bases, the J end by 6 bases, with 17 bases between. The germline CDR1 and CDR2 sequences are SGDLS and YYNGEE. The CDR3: CASSYNLNGGEQYF. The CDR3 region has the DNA TGTGCCAGCAGCTATAACCTAAACGGGGGCGAGCAGTACTTC.

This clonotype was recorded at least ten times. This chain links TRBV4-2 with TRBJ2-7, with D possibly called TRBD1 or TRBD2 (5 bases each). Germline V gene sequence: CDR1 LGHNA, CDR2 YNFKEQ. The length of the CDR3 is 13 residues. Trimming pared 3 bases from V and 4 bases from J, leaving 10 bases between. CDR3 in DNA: TGTGCCAGCAGCCAGGGGACGGATTACGAGCAGTACTTC. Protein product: CASSQGTDYEQYF.

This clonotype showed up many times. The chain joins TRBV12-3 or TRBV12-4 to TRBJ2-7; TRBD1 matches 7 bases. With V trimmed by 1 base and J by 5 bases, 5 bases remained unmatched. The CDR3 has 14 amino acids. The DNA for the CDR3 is TGTGCCAGCAGTTTAGGGACAGGCTTCCACGAGCAGTACTTC. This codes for CASSLGTGFHEQYF.

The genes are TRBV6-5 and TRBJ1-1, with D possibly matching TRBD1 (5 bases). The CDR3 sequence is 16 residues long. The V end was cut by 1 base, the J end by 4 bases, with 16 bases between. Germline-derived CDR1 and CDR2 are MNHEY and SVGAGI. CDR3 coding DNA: TGTGCCAGCAGTTACTGGTGGGACGCCACCGGCACTGAAGCTTTCTTT. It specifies CASSYWWDATGTEAFF.

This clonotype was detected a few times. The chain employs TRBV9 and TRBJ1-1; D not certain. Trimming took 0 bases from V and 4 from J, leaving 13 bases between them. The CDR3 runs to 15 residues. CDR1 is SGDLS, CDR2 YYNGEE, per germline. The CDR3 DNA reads TGTGCCAGCAGCGTAGGTAGGGCGCCGGGCACTGAAGCTTTCTTT. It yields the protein CASSVGRAPGTEAFF. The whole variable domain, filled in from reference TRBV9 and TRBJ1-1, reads DSGVTQTPKHLITATGQRVTLRCSPRSGDLSVYWYQQSLDQGLQFLIQYYNGEERAKGNILERFSAQQFPDLHSELNLSSLELGDSALYFCASSVGRAPGTEAFFGQGTRLTVV.

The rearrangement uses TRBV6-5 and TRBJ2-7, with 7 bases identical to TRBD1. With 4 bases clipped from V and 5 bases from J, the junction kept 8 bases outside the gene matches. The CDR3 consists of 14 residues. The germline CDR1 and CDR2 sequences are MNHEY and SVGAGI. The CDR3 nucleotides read TGTGCCAGCAGTTTTGGGACAGTCATGAACGAGCAGTACTTC. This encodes CASSFGTVMNEQYF.

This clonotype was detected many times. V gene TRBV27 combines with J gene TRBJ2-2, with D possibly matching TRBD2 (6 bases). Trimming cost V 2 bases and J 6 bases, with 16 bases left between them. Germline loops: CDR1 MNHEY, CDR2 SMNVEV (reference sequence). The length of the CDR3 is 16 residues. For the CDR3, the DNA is TGTGCCAGCAGTTTAAACTGGGGGGATGAGGCCGGGGAGCTGTTTTTT. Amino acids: CASSLNWGDEAGELFF.

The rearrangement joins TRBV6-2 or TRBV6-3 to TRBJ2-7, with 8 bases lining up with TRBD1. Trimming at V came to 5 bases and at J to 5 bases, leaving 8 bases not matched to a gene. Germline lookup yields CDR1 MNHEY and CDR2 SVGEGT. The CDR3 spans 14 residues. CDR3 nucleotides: TGTGCCAGCAGTAAACGACAGGGGCCCCACGAGCAGTACTTC. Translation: CASSKRQGPHEQYF.

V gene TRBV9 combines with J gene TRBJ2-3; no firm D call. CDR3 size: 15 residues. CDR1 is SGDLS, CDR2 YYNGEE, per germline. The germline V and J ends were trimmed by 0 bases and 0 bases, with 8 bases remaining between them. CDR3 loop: CASSVGSYSTDTQYF. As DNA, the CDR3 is TGTGCCAGCAGCGTAGGGAGCTATAGCACAGATACGCAGTATTTT.